Listed below are T cell receptor beta chains from one sample, sequenced in a study of cytomegalovirus exposure and HLA in healthy donors. This table comes from immunoSEQ multiplex PCR, and its TCRdb copy is limited to in-frame clones, with some not included. The top ten hold about 0.68% of the sample, which has roughly 82,000 clones, 90% to 95% seen once. The sample comprised PBMCs. Receptors were obtained from a man younger than 35 in good health and CMV-seronegative. CDR3s include the opening cysteine and the closing phenylalanine or tryptophan. D genes are given only for firm matches. Part of the rows lack a size; the others show once, few, many or a class for expanded clones.

>TRBV6-5|NA|14|TRBJ1-5|NA
CASSYRGNNQPQHF
TGTGCCAGCAGTTACAGGGGTAACAATCAGCCCCAGCATTTT
>TRBV5-1|once|18|TRBJ2-2|NA
CASSLSPPGITNTGELFF
TGCGCCAGCAGCTTGTCTCCCCCGGGGATAACGAACACCGGGGAGCTGTTTTTT
>TRBV4-1|NA|15|TRBJ2-5|NA
CASSQVGTPRETQYF
TGCGCCAGCAGCCAAGTCGGGACTCCTCGTGAGACCCAGTACTTC
>TRBV6-1|NA|14|TRBJ2-7|NA
CASSEKQGSAEQYF
TGTGCCAGCAGTGAAAAGCAGGGTTCGGCCGAGCAGTACTTC
>TRBV6-5|once|15|TRBJ2-7|TRBD1
CASSYVTGGPYEQYF
TGTGCCAGCAGTTATGTGACAGGGGGTCCCTACGAGCAGTACTTC
>TRBV6-6|few|14|TRBJ2-7|TRBD1
CASRGQGSSYEQYF
TGTGCCAGCAGGGGACAGGGGTCCTCCTACGAGCAGTACTTC
>TRBV5-6|NA|15|TRBJ1-5|TRBD1
CASSLLDRDNQPQHF
TGTGCCAGCAGCTTGTTGGACAGGGACAATCAGCCCCAGCATTTT
>TRBV11-1|once|13|TRBJ2-7|NA
CASSLTSPYEQYF
TGTGCCAGCAGCTTAACTAGTCCCTACGAGCAGTACTTC
>TRBV5-1|NA|15|TRBJ1-5|NA
CASSLVGDPNQPQHF
TGCGCCAGCAGCTTGGTCGGGGATCCTAATCAGCCCCAGCATTTT
>TRBV7-2|NA|15|TRBJ2-7|NA
CASSQDRIIPYEQYF
TGTGCCAGCAGCCAAGACAGGATAATCCCCTACGAGCAGTACTTC
>TRBV4-2|NA|14|TRBJ2-2|TRBD1
CASRGQGYTGELFF
TGTGCCAGCCGAGGACAGGGGTACACCGGGGAGCTGTTTTTT
>TRBV6-7|NA|17|TRBJ2-7|NA
CASSYSRRRPPNCEQYF
TGTGCCAGCAGTTACTCGAGGAGGAGGCCACCTAATTGCGAGCAGTACTTC
>TRBV9|once|15|TRBJ2-1|TRBD2
CASSWTSGTYNEQFF
TGTGCCAGCAGCTGGACTAGCGGGACTTACAATGAGCAGTTCTTC
>TRBV9|once|18|TRBJ2-3|TRBD2
CASSEGLAGAVNTDTQYF
TGTGCCAGCAGCGAGGGACTAGCGGGAGCCGTGAACACAGATACGCAGTATTTT
>TRBV7-2|NA|16|TRBJ1-1|TRBD1
CASSSGTGGLGTEAFF
TGTGCCAGCAGCTCCGGGACAGGGGGGTTGGGCACTGAAGCTTTCTTT
>TRBV18|once|16|TRBJ2-7|NA
CASSPPSGFSAYEQYF
TGTGCCAGCTCACCACCTTCAGGGTTTTCGGCCTACGAGCAGTACTTC
>TRBV27|NA|19|TRBJ2-3|TRBD1
CASSLNPTRTGGRTDTQYF
TGTGCCAGCAGTTTAAACCCAACTAGGACAGGGGGCAGGACAGATACGCAGTATTTT
>TRBV29-1|NA|13|TRBJ2-3|TRBD2
CSVSSGSTDTQYF
TGCAGCGTTTCTAGCGGGAGCACAGATACGCAGTATTTT
>TRBV4-2|NA|15|TRBJ2-7|NA
CASSLGGGALSGQYF
TGTGCCAGCAGCCTCGGCGGAGGGGCCCTCTCGGGGCAGTACTTC
>TRBV27|NA|16|TRBJ2-3|TRBD1
CASKLGGQGYTDTQYF
TGTGCCAGCAAACTTGGGGGACAGGGGTACACAGATACGCAGTATTTT
>TRBV7-3|NA|16|TRBJ2-3|NA
CASSLIDGVGTDTQYF
TGTGCCAGCAGCTTAATCGACGGGGTCGGTACAGATACGCAGTATTTT
>TRBV19|NA|16|TRBJ2-7|TRBD2
CASSPKGLAGLYEQYF
TGTGCCAGTAGCCCCAAAGGACTAGCGGGACTCTACGAGCAGTACTTC
>TRBV6-1|NA|13|TRBJ2-5|TRBD1
CASSVQGEETQYF
TGTGCCAGCAGTGTTCAGGGGGAAGAGACCCAGTACTTC
>TRBV19|NA|15|TRBJ1-5|NA
CASSILRGSNQPQHF
TGTGCCAGTAGTATATTGCGGGGGTCAAATCAGCCCCAGCATTTT
>TRBV4-2|NA|16|TRBJ1-1|TRBD1
CASSQDLQGPNTEAFF
TGTGCCAGCAGCCAAGATTTACAGGGGCCGAACACTGAAGCTTTCTTT
>TRBV5-1|NA|13|TRBJ1-2|TRBD1
CASSLQGNGGYTF
TGCGCCAGCAGCTTACAGGGGAATGGCGGCTACACCTTC
>TRBV11-2|NA|15|TRBJ1-2|NA
CASSLDLRASYGYTF
TGTGCCAGCAGCTTAGATCTGCGGGCATCCTATGGCTACACCTTC